One and the same sample provided the 19 T cell receptor beta chains below, sequenced in a study of response to subunit inactivated influenza vaccine. TCRdb fed the RT-PCR reads into MiXCR, producing one record per CDR3 protein. The data show approximately 570,000 distinct CDR3 sequences, 7.6% seen once. The sample consisted of PBMCs from blood, taken less than 30 months after vaccination. These receptors were collected from a man in his fifties or sixties who received an inactivated influenza vaccine.

This clonotype came up many times. The chain couples TRBV10-3 to TRBJ1-2; no definite D call. Per germline, CDR1 ENHRY and CDR2 SYGVKD. Deletions cut 0 bases from V and 8 bases from J, with 22 bases between. The CDR3 has 17 amino acids. CDR3 in amino acids: CAISESLQQSPGKGYTF. The CDR3 DNA reads as TGTGCCATCAGTGAGTCCTTACAGCAATCACCGGGGAAAGGCTACACCTTC.

This clonotype was picked up many times. The chain has TRBV7-2 and TRBJ1-4; D remains unclear. Trimming cost V 6 bases and J 4 bases, with 21 bases left between them. The CDR3 length is 17 residues. Germline-derived CDR1 and CDR2 are SGHTA and FQGNSA. The CDR3 reads CASREDKYGPYNEKLFF. The DNA for the CDR3 is TGTGCCAGCAGAGAAGATAAGTACGGTCCCTATAATGAAAAACTGTTTTTT. The full variable domain, its missing parts supplied by reference TRBV7-2 and TRBJ1-4, is GAGVSQSPSNKVTEKGKDVELRCDPISGHTALYWYRQSLGQGLEFLIYFQGNSAPDKSGLPSDRFSAERTGGSVSTLTIQRTQQEDSAVYLCASREDKYGPYNEKLFFGSGTQLSVL.

This clonotype was detected a few times. The CDR3 region has the DNA TGTGCCAGCAGCCGGGGAGGACACGAGCAGTACTTC. This encodes CASSRGGHEQYF. The chain joins TRBV9 to TRBJ2-7, with a possible D match to TRBD2 (6 bases). Trimming took off 4 bases at V and 5 bases at J, with 10 bases between the two ends. CDR1 and CDR2 (germline): SGDLS, YYNGEE. This CDR3 has 12 residues.

The sample holds a few counts of this clonotype. V and J are TRBV11-2 and TRBJ1-5, with D tentatively TRBD1 (6 bases). The CDR3 has 13 residues. In germline, CDR1 is SGHAT, CDR2 FQNNGV. V lost 5 bases to trimming and J lost 7 bases, with 12 bases between them. The CDR3 protein is CASSGGWGQPQHF. In nucleotides, the CDR3 is TGTGCCAGCAGCGGGGGCTGGGGGCAGCCCCAGCATTTT.

This clonotype has just a few counts. This chain links TRBV4-2 with TRBJ2-3, with TRBD2 matching over 10 bases. The length of the CDR3 is 17 residues. The V segment lost 4 bases and the J segment 5 bases; nucleotides outside the gene matches: 12. From germline, CDR1 is LGHNA and CDR2 YNFKEQ. CDR3 region: CASSRGLAEQQIDTQYF. CDR3 coding DNA: TGTGCCAGCAGCCGCGGACTAGCGGAGCAACAGATAGATACGCAGTATTTT.

The sample holds a few counts of this clonotype. The rearrangement links TRBV5-1 to TRBJ2-1; tentatively, D is TRBD1 (6 bases). Germline CDR1 and CDR2: SGHRS and YFSETQ. The CDR3 is made up of 13 amino acids. Trimming cost V 8 bases and J 2 bases, with 11 bases left between them. The CDR3 spells CASRGSPYNEQFF. DNA of the CDR3: TGCGCCAGTAGGGGGTCGCCCTACAATGAGCAGTTCTTC. The whole variable domain, remainder taken from reference TRBV5-1 and TRBJ2-1, is KAGVTQTPRYLIKTRGQQVTLSCSPISGHRSVSWYQQTPGQGLQFLFEYFSETQRNKGNFPGRFSGRQFSNSRSEMNVSTLELGDSALYLCASRGSPYNEQFFGPGTRLTVL.

This clonotype occurred a few times. This chain uses TRBV12-3 or TRBV12-4 with TRBJ2-7; no clear D gene. This CDR3 comprises 12 residues. Trimming cost V 1 base and J 5 bases, with 6 bases left between them. CDR3 coding DNA: TGTGCCAGCAGTTTAGGACACCACGAGCAGTACTTC. Protein product: CASSLGHHEQYF.

Note on this clonotype: Germline and junction disagree at one end, which may indicate a read error. V and J are TRBV10-3 and TRBJ1-1, with D possibly TRBD1 on 5 matching bases. This CDR3 has 16 amino acids. Germline CDR1 ENHRY, CDR2 SYGVKD. CDR3 residues: CAISGGQGLGNTEALF. DNA for the CDR3: TGTGCCATCAGTGGAGGGCAGGGACTAGGGAACACTGAAGCTTTATTT.

Ten or more counts support this clonotype. The CDR3 is CAISARVGEGYTF. The DNA for the CDR3 is TGTGCCATCAGTGCCCGAGTTGGGGAGGGCTACACCTTC. This chain links TRBV10-3 with TRBJ1-2; D remains unclear. CDR3 length equals 13 residues. CDR1 and CDR2 from the germline V gene are ENHRY and SYGVKD. Trimming removed 4 bases at V and 8 bases at J, with 14 bases between.

Many counts were recorded for this clonotype. The genes are TRBV5-1 and TRBJ2-7; D is possibly TRBD1 (7 bases). The CDR3 loop spans 13 amino acids. Trimming pared 4 bases from V and 3 bases from J, leaving 11 bases between. CDR1 SGHRS and CDR2 YFSETQ come from the germline V gene. The CDR3 reads CASSPGDSYEQYF. In DNA, the CDR3 is TGCGCCAGCAGCCCGGGGGACAGCTACGAGCAGTACTTC.

In its sample, this clonotype was seen a few times. This chain links TRBV6-6 with TRBJ2-7; D call uncertain. The ends were cut back, 2 bases at V and 6 bases at J, with 11 bases in the middle. Germline values: CDR1 MNHNY, CDR2 SVGAGI (reference sequence). The CDR3 consists of 13 residues. The CDR3: CASSYPVSSEQYF. The DNA of the CDR3 is TGTGCCAGCAGTTACCCGGTCAGCTCCGAGCAGTACTTC.

The rearrangement uses TRBV12-3 or TRBV12-4 and TRBJ2-5, with TRBD1 matching 7 bases. This CDR3 is 18 amino acids long. After removal of 4 bases from V and 4 bases from J, the junction contained 18 bases not matched to a gene. The CDR3 bases are TGTGCCAGCAGTTCGAGCCGAGGGGGCGACCGGCCTCGAGAGACCCAGTACTTC. Translating it yields CASSSSRGGDRPRETQYF.

This clonotype has a handful of counts. The V and J genes are TRBV7-2 and TRBJ1-4; D not certain. Trimming shortened V by 4 bases and J by 5 bases, and 11 bases separated the two germline ends. This CDR3 region has 14 residues. In germline, CDR1 is SGHTA, CDR2 FQGNSA. The CDR3 DNA is TGTGCCAGCAGCTCGACGAGGTCGAATGAAAAACTGTTTTTT. As protein: CASSSTRSNEKLFF.

V gene TRBV6-1 combines with J gene TRBJ2-7; 7 bases line up with TRBD2. V trimming: 5 bases; J trimming: 3 bases; junction bases outside the gene matches: 4. The germline gives CDR1 MNHNS, CDR2 SASEGT. This CDR3 has 13 residues. The CDR3 region has the DNA TGTGCCAGCAGTAGGGGAGGGGTCTACGAGCAGTACTTC. This translates into CASSRGGVYEQYF.

At least ten counts were recorded for this clonotype. The V gene is TRBV27, the J gene TRBJ2-7; possible D gene TRBD2, 6 bases. The V gene's germline CDR1 is MNHEY and CDR2 SMNVEV (reference sequence). This CDR3 contains 13 residues. V was trimmed by 6 bases and J by 9 bases, leaving 18 bases between them. CDR3 protein: CASRDYAGLVQYF. The CDR3 DNA reads as TGTGCCAGCAGGGACTACGCCGGCCTCGTGCAGTACTTC.

The gene calls are TRBV5-5 and TRBJ1-5; D might be TRBD1 (5 bases). The V end was cut by 3 bases, the J end by 4 bases, with 8 bases between. CDR1 is SGHKS, CDR2 YYEKEE, per germline (reference sequence). CDR3 length: 13 residues. In nucleotides, the CDR3 is TGTGCCAGCAGCTGGGGCCCTAATCAGCCCCAGCATTTT. The encoded protein is CASSWGPNQPQHF.

This clonotype has only a few counts. This sequence joins TRBV6-1 and TRBJ2-5; 11 nucleotides agree with TRBD1. The CDR3 contains 15 residues. The ends lost 7 bases at V and 5 bases at J; junction bases unmatched: 9. From germline, CDR1 is MNHNS and CDR2 SASEGT. The CDR3 nucleotides are TGTGCCAGCAACGAGGGACAGGGGGTTTGGGAGACCCAGTACTTC. This gives the protein CASNEGQGVWETQYF.

Ten or more counts support this clonotype. This chain links TRBV29-1 with TRBJ1-3; maybe TRBD1 (5 bases). The V gene lost 7 bases and the J gene lost 2 bases, with 15 bases spanning the gap. Germline CDR1 is SQVTM and CDR2 is ANQGSEA. The CDR3 totals 14 residues. This CDR3 reads CSAQDGGTGNTIYF. CDR3 in DNA: TGCAGCGCTCAGGACGGGGGAACTGGAAACACCATATATTTT.

This chain joins TRBV6-2 or TRBV6-3 and TRBJ1-5; D may be TRBD1 (6 bases). CDR1 and CDR2 (germline): MNHEY, SVGEGT. CDR3 size: 15 residues. Trimming took off 7 bases at V and 4 bases at J, with 17 bases between the two ends. This CDR3 is CASTRDNWGNQPQHF. CDR3 nucleotides: TGTGCCAGCACCCGGGACAATTGGGGAAATCAGCCCCAGCATTTT.